The rows below give T cell receptor beta chains drawn from one sample of a study of shared clonotypes between healthy human individuals. TCRdb keeps only in-frame clones here, not all; method: immunoSEQ multiplex PCR. Of roughly 490,000 clones listed, less than 80% are singletons. The sequenced sample was PBMCs. The receptors derive from a woman in her thirties or forties in good health. Some clones in this sample may be carry-over from other donors' samples. Each CDR3 is given with its conserved first and last residue. A D gene is named only where the DNA matches it firmly. Size is stated for part of the rows, as once, few or many counts, or as a class when the clone is expanded.

NA | TRBJ2-2 | NA | TRBV7-3 | CASSLRATGELFF | TGTGCCAGCAGCTTACGGGCCACCGGGGAGCTGTTTTTT
NA | TRBJ1-1 | NA | TRBV11-2 | CASSLGRSERYEAFF | TGTGCCAGCAGCTTAGGTCGGTCGGAGCGATATGAAGCTTTCTTT
NA | TRBJ2-7 | NA | TRBV1 | CTSELAGGPLKVEQYF | TGCACCAGCGAACTAGCGGGAGGGCCGCTTAAGGTCGAGCAGTACTTC
NA | TRBJ2-2 | NA | TRBV4-1 | CASSRALGTNTGELFF | TGCGCCAGCAGCCGGGCCCTTGGGACTAACACCGGGGAGCTGTTTTTT
TRBD1 | TRBJ2-7 | NA | TRBV2 | CASQGEGEQYF | TGTGCCAGTCAGGGGGAAGGCGAGCAGTACTTC
NA | TRBJ2-1 | once | TRBV7-3 | CASGTFANEQFF | TGTGCCAGCGGGACTTTCGCCAATGAGCAGTTCTTC
TRBD1 | TRBJ1-2 | once | TRBV28 | CASSSRQGYYGYTF | TGTGCCAGCAGTTCCCGACAGGGCTACTATGGCTACACCTTC
NA | TRBJ1-2 | NA | TRBV29-1 | CSATLNRWSYGYTF | TGCAGCGCGACCCTAAACAGATGGAGCTATGGCTACACCTTC
TRBD2 | TRBJ2-7 | NA | TRBV29-1 | CSVSGGSYEQYF | TGCAGCGTTTCGGGGGGCTCCTACGAGCAGTACTTC
NA | TRBJ2-7 | once | TRBV28 | CASHDSRTYEQYF | TGTGCCAGCCATGACAGCAGGACCTACGAGCAGTACTTC
TRBD2 | TRBJ2-3 | NA | TRBV18 | CASTSGGSTDTQYF | TGTGCCAGCACTAGCGGGGGCAGCACAGATACGCAGTATTTT
NA | TRBJ2-3 | NA | TRBV6-7 | CASKGEEKGFTDTQYF | TGTGCCAGCAAGGGTGAAGAGAAGGGGTTCACAGATACGCAGTATTTT
NA | TRBJ2-2 | few | TRBV6-4 | CASSAGDTGELFF | TGTGCCAGCAGTGCCGGTGACACCGGGGAGCTGTTTTTT
TRBD1 | TRBJ2-2 | NA | TRBV7-2 | CASSYRGEAGELFF | TGTGCCAGCAGCTACAGGGGAGAGGCGGGGGAGCTGTTTTTT
NA | TRBJ2-7 | once | TRBV7-2 | CASSAEYEQYF | TGTGCCAGCAGCGCCGAGTACGAGCAGTACTTC
TRBD1 | TRBJ1-5 | NA | TRBV28 | CASREQGDNQPQHF | TGTGCCAGTCGAGAACAGGGGGACAATCAGCCCCAGCATTTT
TRBD1 | TRBJ2-7 | NA | TRBV18 | CASSRGTVDEQYF | TGTGCCAGCTCACGGGGGACAGTCGACGAGCAGTACTTC
NA | TRBJ1-2 | NA | TRBV7-9 | CASIPPYGYTF | TGTGCCAGCATCCCGCCCTATGGCTACACCTTC
TRBD1 | TRBJ1-6 | NA | TRBV25-1 | CASSGGQDYNSPLHF | TGTGCCAGCAGTGGTGGACAGGACTATAATTCACCCCTCCACTTT
NA | TRBJ2-7 | NA | TRBV4-2 | CASSQDRVGEQYF | TGTGCCAGCAGCCAAGACAGGGTGGGCGAGCAGTACTTC
TRBD2 | TRBJ2-1 | few | TRBV4-1 | CASSQHGLAGVNEQFF | TGCGCCAGCAGCCAACATGGACTAGCGGGAGTAAATGAGCAGTTCTTC
NA | TRBJ1-5 | NA | TRBV10-1 | CASRPLAGSNQPQHF | TGCGCCAGCAGGCCCTTGGCAGGATCCAATCAGCCCCAGCATTTT
NA | TRBJ2-2 | NA | TRBV18 | CASSTSEGRTTGELFF | TGTGCCAGCTCAACCTCCGAGGGTAGGACGACCGGGGAGCTGTTTTTT
NA | TRBJ2-3 | NA | TRBV4-2 | CASSQDLLQGTQYF | TGTGCCAGCAGCCAAGATCTCCTGCAGGGTACGCAGTATTTT
TRBD1 | TRBJ2-1 | NA | TRBV6-1 | CASRDRPNEQFF | TGTGCCAGCAGGGACAGGCCTAATGAGCAGTTCTTC
NA | TRBJ2-2 | many | TRBV6-6 | CASSYSTGKNTGELFF | TGTGCCAGCAGTTACTCGACCGGGAAAAACACCGGGGAGCTGTTTTTT
NA | TRBJ2-1 | few | TRBV2 | CASSEALNYNEQFF | TGTGCCAGCAGTGAAGCTCTCAACTACAATGAGCAGTTCTTC
TRBD2 | TRBJ2-1 | NA | TRBV11-2 | CASSPTSGTTYNEQFF | TGTGCCAGCAGCCCGACTAGCGGAACGACCTACAATGAGCAGTTCTTC
NA | TRBJ2-6 | NA | TRBV5-5 | CASSLVGSGANVLTF | TGTGCCAGCAGCTTGGTGGGCTCTGGGGCCAACGTCCTGACTTTC
TRBD1 | TRBJ2-2 | NA | TRBV30 | CAWRWEQGAGELFF | TGTGCCTGGAGGTGGGAACAGGGGGCCGGGGAGCTGTTTTTT
TRBD2 | TRBJ2-3 | NA | TRBV6-1 | CASRGLAGGPDTQYF | TGTGCCAGCAGAGGACTAGCGGGAGGGCCAGATACGCAGTATTTT
TRBD1 | TRBJ2-1 | NA | TRBV5-1 | CASSKDRGYNEQFF | TGCGCCAGCAGCAAAGACAGGGGCTACAATGAGCAGTTCTTC
NA | TRBJ2-3 | once | TRBV29-1 | CSVEDRPGGIPDTQYF | TGCAGCGTTGAAGATCGTCCTGGCGGGATTCCAGATACGCAGTATTTT
NA | TRBJ2-7 | NA | TRBV7-2 | CASSLRPPYEQYF | TGTGCCAGCAGCCTTCGACCCCCTTACGAGCAGTACTTC
NA | TRBJ2-1 | NA | TRBV7-8 | CASTRASDTYNEQFF | TGTGCCAGCACACGCGCTAGCGATACCTACAATGAGCAGTTCTTC
TRBD2 | TRBJ2-1 | NA | TRBV10-1 | CASSASLAGVGQFF | TGCGCCAGTTCAGCTTCACTAGCGGGAGTAGGGCAGTTCTTC
TRBD2 | TRBJ2-2 | NA | TRBV6-4 | CASSDSGTSHTGELFF | TGTGCCAGCAGTGACTCAGGGACTAGTCACACCGGGGAGCTGTTTTTT